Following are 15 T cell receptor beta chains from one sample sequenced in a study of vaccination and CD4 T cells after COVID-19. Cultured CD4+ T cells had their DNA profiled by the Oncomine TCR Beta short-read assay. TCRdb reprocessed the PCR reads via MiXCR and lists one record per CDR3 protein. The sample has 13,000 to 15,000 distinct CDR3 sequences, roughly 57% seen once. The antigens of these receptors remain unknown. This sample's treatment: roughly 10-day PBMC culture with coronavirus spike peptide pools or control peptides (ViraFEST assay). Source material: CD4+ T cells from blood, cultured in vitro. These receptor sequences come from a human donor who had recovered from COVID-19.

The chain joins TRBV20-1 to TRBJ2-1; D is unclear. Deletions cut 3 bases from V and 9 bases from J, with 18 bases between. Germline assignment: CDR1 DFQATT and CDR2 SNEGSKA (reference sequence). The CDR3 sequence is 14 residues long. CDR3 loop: CSASRAQSAGEQFF. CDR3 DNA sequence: TGCAGTGCTAGTCGGGCCCAATCCGCCGGTGAGCAGTTCTTC.

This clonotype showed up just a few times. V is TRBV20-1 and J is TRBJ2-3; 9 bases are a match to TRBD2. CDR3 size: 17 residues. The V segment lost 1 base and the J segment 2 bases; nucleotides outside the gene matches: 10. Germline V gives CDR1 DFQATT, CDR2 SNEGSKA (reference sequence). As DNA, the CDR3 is TGCAGTGCTAGAGCCTCGTGGCTAGCGGGAAACACAGATACGCAGTATTTT. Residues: CSARASWLAGNTDTQYF.

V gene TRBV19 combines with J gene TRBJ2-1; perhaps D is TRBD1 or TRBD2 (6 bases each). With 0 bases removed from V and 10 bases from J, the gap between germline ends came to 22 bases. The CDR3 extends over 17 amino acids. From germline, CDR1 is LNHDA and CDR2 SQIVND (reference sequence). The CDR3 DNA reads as TGTGCCAGTAGTATAGATTCCGCTAGGGGGAGGTACAGGGAGCAGTTCTTC. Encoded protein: CASSIDSARGRYREQFF. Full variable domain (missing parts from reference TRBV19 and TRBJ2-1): DGGITQSPKYLFRKEGQNVTLSCEQNLNHDAMYWYRQDPGQGLRLIYYSQIVNDFQKGDIAEGYSVSREKKESFPLTVTSAQKNPTAFYLCASSIDSARGRYREQFFGPGTRLTVL.

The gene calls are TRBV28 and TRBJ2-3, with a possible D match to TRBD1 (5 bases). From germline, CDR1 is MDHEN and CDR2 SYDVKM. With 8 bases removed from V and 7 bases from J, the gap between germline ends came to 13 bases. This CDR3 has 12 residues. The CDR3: CASGQGPNTQYF. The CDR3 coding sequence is TGTGCCAGCGGCCAGGGCCCCAATACGCAGTATTTT.

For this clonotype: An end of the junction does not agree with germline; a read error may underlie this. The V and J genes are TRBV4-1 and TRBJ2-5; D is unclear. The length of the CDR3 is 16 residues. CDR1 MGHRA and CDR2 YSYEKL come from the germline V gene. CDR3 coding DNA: TGCGCTAGCAGCCCCCTGGGCTCAGGTTTACAAGAGACCCAGTACTTC. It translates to CASSPLGSGLQETQYF.

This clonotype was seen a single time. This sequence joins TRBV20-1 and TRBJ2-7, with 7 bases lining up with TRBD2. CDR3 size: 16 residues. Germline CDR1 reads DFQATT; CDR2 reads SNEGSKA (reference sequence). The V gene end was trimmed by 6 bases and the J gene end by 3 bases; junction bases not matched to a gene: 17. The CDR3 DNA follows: TGCAGTGCGGCACGAAGCGGGGCTAGCGCCCGCTACGAGCAGTACTTC. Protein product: CSAARSGASARYEQYF.

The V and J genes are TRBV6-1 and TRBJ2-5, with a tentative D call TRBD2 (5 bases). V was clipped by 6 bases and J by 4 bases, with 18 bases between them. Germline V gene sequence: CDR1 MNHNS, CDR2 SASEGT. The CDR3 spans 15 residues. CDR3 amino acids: CASRIRALAGETQYF. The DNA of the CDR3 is TGTGCCAGCAGAATTAGGGCCCTGGCGGGAGAGACCCAGTACTTC.

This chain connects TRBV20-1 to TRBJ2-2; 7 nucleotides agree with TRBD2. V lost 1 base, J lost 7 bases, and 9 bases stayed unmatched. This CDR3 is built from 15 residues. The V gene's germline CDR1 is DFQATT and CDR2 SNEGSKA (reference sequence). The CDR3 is CSARGLARVHGELFF. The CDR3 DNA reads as TGCAGTGCTAGAGGACTAGCCAGAGTACACGGGGAGCTGTTTTTT.

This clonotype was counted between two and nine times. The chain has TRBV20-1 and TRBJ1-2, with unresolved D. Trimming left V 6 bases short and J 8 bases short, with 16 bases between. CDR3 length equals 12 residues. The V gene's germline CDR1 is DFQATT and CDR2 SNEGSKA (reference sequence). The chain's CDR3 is CSALRGPGGYTF. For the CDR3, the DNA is TGCAGTGCCCTGCGAGGGCCGGGCGGCTACACCTTC.

For the CDR3, the DNA is TGTGCCAGCAGGATGACCTACGAGCAGTACTTC. Its translation is CASRMTYEQYF. This chain links TRBV2 with TRBJ2-7; D gene ambiguous. The CDR3 extends over 11 amino acids. The V end was cut by 6 bases, the J end by 2 bases, with 5 bases between. CDR1 and CDR2 (germline): SNHLY, FYNNEI.

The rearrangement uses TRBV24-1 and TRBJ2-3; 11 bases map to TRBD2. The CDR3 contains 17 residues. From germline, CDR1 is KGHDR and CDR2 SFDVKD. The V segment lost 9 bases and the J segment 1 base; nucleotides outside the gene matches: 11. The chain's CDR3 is CATSSDGTSGRTDTQYF. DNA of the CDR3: TGTGCCACCTCTAGTGATGGGACTAGCGGCCGCACAGATACGCAGTATTTT.

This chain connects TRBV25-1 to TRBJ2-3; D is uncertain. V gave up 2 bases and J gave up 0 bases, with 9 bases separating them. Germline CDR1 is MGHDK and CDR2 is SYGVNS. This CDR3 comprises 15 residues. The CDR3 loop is CASSELQASTDTQYF. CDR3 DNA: TGTGCCAGCAGTGAACTCCAAGCTAGCACAGATACGCAGTATTTT.

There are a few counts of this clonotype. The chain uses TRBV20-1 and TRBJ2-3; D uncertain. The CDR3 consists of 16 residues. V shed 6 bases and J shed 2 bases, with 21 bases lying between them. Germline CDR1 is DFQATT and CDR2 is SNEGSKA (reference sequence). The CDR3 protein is CSADTGPTITTDTQYF. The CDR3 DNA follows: TGCAGTGCCGATACCGGGCCAACCATAACCACAGATACGCAGTATTTT.

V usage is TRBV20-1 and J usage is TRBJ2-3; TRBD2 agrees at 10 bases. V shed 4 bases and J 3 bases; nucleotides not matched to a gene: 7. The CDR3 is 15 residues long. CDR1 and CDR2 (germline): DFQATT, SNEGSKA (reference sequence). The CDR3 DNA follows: TGCAGTGCTAAGGCTAGCGGGAGCTGGACAGATACGCAGTATTTT. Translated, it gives CSAKASGSWTDTQYF.

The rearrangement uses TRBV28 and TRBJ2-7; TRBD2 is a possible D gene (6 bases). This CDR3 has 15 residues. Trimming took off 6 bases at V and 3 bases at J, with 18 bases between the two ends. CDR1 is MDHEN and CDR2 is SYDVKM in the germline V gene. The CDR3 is CASRVISGTYYEQYF. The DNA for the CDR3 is TGTGCCAGCAGGGTAATTTCCGGGACTTACTACGAGCAGTACTTC. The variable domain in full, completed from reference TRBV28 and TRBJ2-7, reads DVKVTQSSRYLVKRTGEKVFLECVQDMDHENMFWYRQDPGLGLRLIYFSYDVKMKEKGDIPEGYSVSREKKERFSLILESASTNQTSMYLCASRVISGTYYEQYFGPGTRLTVT.